These 29 T cell receptor beta chains came from one sample sequenced in a study of PD-1 blockade in classical Hodgkin lymphoma. This table comes from immunoSEQ multiplex PCR, and its TCRdb copy is limited to in-frame clones, with some not included. The sample includes 15,000 to 20,000 clones, about 80% of them seen just once. Every patient experienced relapse after autologous stem cell transplantation, and brentuximab vedotin exposure varied. The material sequenced was peripheral blood mononuclear cells (PBMCs), taken before the second cycle of nivolumab. The receptors here all came from a human donor with classical Hodgkin lymphoma.

The genes are TRBV10-3 and TRBJ2-3, with TRBD2 matching 11 bases. The CDR3 has 17 amino acids. The J segment lost 1 base and the V segment lost 6 bases, leaving 9 bases of the junction unmatched. Germline V CDR1 and CDR2: ENHRY, SYGVKD. The CDR3 nucleotides read TGTGCCATCAGCGGACTCACTAGCGGGGGACGCACAGATACGCAGTATTTT. Protein: CAISGLTSGGRTDTQYF.

The rearrangement links TRBV9 to TRBJ1-5; D not resolved. This CDR3 is built from 11 residues. Trimming took 0 bases from V and 5 from J, leaving 0 bases between them. Germline-derived CDR1 and CDR2 are SGDLS and YYNGEE. DNA for the CDR3: TGTGCCAGCAGCGTAGATCAGCCCCAGCATTTT. The encoded protein is CASSVDQPQHF.

This chain uses TRBV15 with TRBJ2-5; tentative D call: TRBD1 (5 bases). Judging by the DNA end, TRBJ2-7 fits better; the J call may be wrong. From germline, CDR1 is LNHNV and CDR2 YYDKDF (reference sequence). The CDR3 extends over 13 amino acids. The CDR3 region is CATSRETDYEQYF. The CDR3 bases are TGTGCCACCAGCAGAGAGACAGACTACGAGCAGTACTTC.

The chain uses TRBV6-1 and TRBJ1-2; 7 bases line up with TRBD1. The V and J ends lost 6 bases and 1 base, in that order; junction bases with no gene match: 2. Germline CDR1 and CDR2: MNHNS and SASEGT. CDR3 length: 13 amino acids. The CDR3 here is CASSRQGNYGYTF. As DNA, the CDR3 is TGTGCCAGCAGCAGACAGGGTAACTATGGCTACACCTTC.

The rearrangement joins TRBV7-3 to TRBJ2-3, with TRBD2 matching 7 bases. The V segment lost 5 bases and the J segment 12 bases; nucleotides outside the gene matches: 14. CDR3 length equals 14 residues. Germline CDR1 reads SGHTA; CDR2 reads FQGTGA. In DNA form, the CDR3 reads TGTGCCAGCAGCCGCTACCAAGAGACTAGCCTACAGTATTTT. It encodes CASSRYQETSLQYF.

This clone was picked up a small number of times. CDR3 loop: CASSLGRQPQHF. CDR3 coding DNA: TGTGCCAGCAGCTTAGGGCGGCAGCCCCAGCATTTT. V is TRBV7-8 and J is TRBJ1-5, with no clear D. The CDR3 length is 12 residues. Germline assignment: CDR1 SGHVS and CDR2 FQNEAQ. Trimming pared 1 base from V and 7 bases from J, leaving 5 bases between.

The chain uses TRBV19 and TRBJ1-2, with D perhaps TRBD1 (5 bases). CDR3 length equals 14 residues. V was cut by 3 bases and J by 2 bases, with 10 bases left in between. Germline CDR1 is LNHDA and CDR2 is SQIVND (reference sequence). The CDR3, as DNA: TGTGCCAGTAGTATGCCCAGGGCGAACTATGGCTACACCTTC. It encodes CASSMPRANYGYTF.

This chain uses TRBV2 with TRBJ1-1; TRBD1 matches at 7 bases. Germline-derived CDR1 and CDR2 are SNHLY and FYNNEI. The J segment lost 1 base and the V segment lost 5 bases, leaving 7 bases of the junction unmatched. The CDR3 has 15 amino acids. In DNA, the CDR3 is TGTGCCAGCAGTTGGGGGGGGACAGCGAACACTGAAGCTTTCTTT. Its translation is CASSWGGTANTEAFF.

V gene TRBV5-4 combines with J gene TRBJ1-4, with a tentative D call TRBD1 (6 bases). The V end lost 0 bases, the J end lost 0 bases, and 9 bases lay between the germline ends. This CDR3 is built from 16 residues. Germline V lookup: CDR1 SGHNT, CDR2 YYREEE (reference sequence). The CDR3 bases are TGTGCCAGCAGCTTGGCGGACAGCCCAACTAATGAAAAACTGTTTTTT. This sequence encodes CASSLADSPTNEKLFF.

This rearrangement joins TRBV4-2 to TRBJ2-3; 14 bases are a match to TRBD2. Germline loops: CDR1 LGHNA, CDR2 YNFKEQ. After removal of 3 bases from V and 1 base from J, the junction contained 0 bases not matched to a gene. CDR3 length: 16 residues. CDR3 nucleotide sequence: TGTGCCAGCAGCCAGGGACTAGCGGGGGGCACAGATACGCAGTATTTT. Amino acid sequence: CASSQGLAGGTDTQYF.

This chain joins TRBV6-1 and TRBJ2-2; D is uncertain. The length of the CDR3 is 14 residues. Trimming took 5 bases from V and 9 from J, leaving 16 bases between them. Germline lookup yields CDR1 MNHNS and CDR2 SASEGT. This CDR3 reads CASSFDRALRELFF. The CDR3 DNA sequence: TGTGCCAGCAGTTTCGACCGGGCGCTGAGGGAGCTGTTTTTT.

This chain connects TRBV10-1 to TRBJ2-6; maybe TRBD1 (6 bases). V lost 1 base and J 0 bases, leaving 16 bases between the germline ends. The germline gives CDR1 WNHNN, CDR2 SYGVQD (reference sequence). There are 19 residues in the CDR3. The CDR3: CASSEWVDRRSSGANVLTF. CDR3 sequence (DNA): TGCGCCAGCAGTGAGTGGGTCGACAGGAGGAGCTCTGGGGCCAACGTCCTGACTTTC.

The V and J genes are TRBV2 and TRBJ2-4; 16 bases are a match to TRBD2. V lost 4 bases, J lost 0 bases, and 6 bases stayed unmatched. This CDR3 has 19 amino acids. Germline values: CDR1 SNHLY, CDR2 FYNNEI. CDR3 nucleotide sequence: TGTGCCAGCAGTGGGACCGGGACTAGCGGGGGGGTAGCCAAAAACATTCAGTACTTC. Amino acids: CASSGTGTSGGVAKNIQYF. Full variable domain (missing parts from reference TRBV2 and TRBJ2-4): EPEVTQTPSHQVTQMGQEVILRCVPISNHLYFYWYRQILGQKVEFLVSFYNNEISEKSEIFDDQFSVERPDGSNFTLKIRSTKLEDSAMYFCASSGTGTSGGVAKNIQYFGAGTRLSVL.

J is TRBJ1-6 and V is TRBV18; 12 bases agree with TRBD1. The CDR3 has 17 amino acids. With 2 bases clipped from V and 5 bases from J, the junction kept 4 bases outside the gene matches. CDR1 KGHSH and CDR2 LQKENI come from the germline V gene. The CDR3 bases are TGTGCCAGCTCACCATTTGGGACAGGGGGCAATAATTCACCCCTCCACTTT. It translates to CASSPFGTGGNNSPLHF.

The gene calls are TRBV5-4 and TRBJ2-3, with D uncertain. The CDR3 sequence is 12 residues long. Trimming removed 0 bases from V and 6 bases from J, with 5 bases in between. Germline V gene sequence: CDR1 SGHNT, CDR2 YYREEE (reference sequence). This CDR3 reads CASSLGSDTQYF. The CDR3 coding sequence is TGTGCCAGCAGCTTGGGTTCCGATACGCAGTATTTT.

The CDR3 region has the DNA TGTGCCAGCAGTGAAGCGTTCACAAGCAATCAGCCCCAGCATTTT. This encodes CASSEAFTSNQPQHF. This chain uses TRBV6-1 with TRBJ1-5; the D is unclear. CDR3 length: 15 residues. Trimming stripped 0 bases from V and 1 base from J, with 7 bases between. The germline V gene has CDR1 MNHNS and CDR2 SASEGT.

The count of this clone is one. The V call is TRBV9, the J call TRBJ1-1, with D unclear. The CDR3 is 13 amino acids. Trimming pared 0 bases from V and 1 base from J, leaving 4 bases between. CDR1 and CDR2 from the germline V gene are SGDLS and YYNGEE. The CDR3 region is CASSVGENTEAFF. The CDR3 DNA is TGTGCCAGCAGCGTAGGAGAGAACACTGAAGCTTTCTTT. Based on the CDR3 plus reference TRBV9 and TRBJ1-1, the full variable domain is DSGVTQTPKHLITATGQRVTLRCSPRSGDLSVYWYQQSLDQGLQFLIQYYNGEERAKGNILERFSAQQFPDLHSELNLSSLELGDSALYFCASSVGENTEAFFGQGTRLTVV.

This clone was counted between two and nine times. This chain uses TRBV9 with TRBJ2-5, with TRBD2 matching over 8 bases. The CDR3 is 14 amino acids. In germline, CDR1 is SGDLS, CDR2 YYNGEE. V shed 0 bases and J 9 bases; nucleotides not matched to a gene: 7. CDR3 in DNA: TGTGCCAGCAGCGTAGAGAGGACTAGCCCGTCCCAGTACTTC. It specifies CASSVERTSPSQYF.

The gene calls are TRBV7-2 and TRBJ2-1; no clear D gene. V gave up 1 base and J gave up 10 bases, with 17 bases separating them. The CDR3 sequence is 15 residues long. CDR1 and CDR2 (germline): SGHTA, FQGNSA. The CDR3 region has the DNA TGTGCCAGCAGCTTAGATTGGGCTGTGCGTGGCGAGCAGTTCTTC. It specifies CASSLDWAVRGEQFF.

The chain has TRBV19 and TRBJ2-1, with TRBD1 matching over 7 bases. CDR3 length: 18 residues. CDR1 and CDR2 from the germline V gene are LNHDA and SQIVND (reference sequence). V dropped 3 bases and J dropped 0; count of bases not matched to a gene: 11. In nucleotides, the CDR3 is TGTGCCAGTAGTATCAGGTTGGTGACAGGGTTCTCCTACAATGAGCAGTTCTTC. Its protein product is CASSIRLVTGFSYNEQFF.

The V call is TRBV12-5, the J call TRBJ1-4, with 9 bases fitting TRBD1. With 4 bases clipped from V and 8 bases from J, the junction kept 14 bases outside the gene matches. Germline V lookup: CDR1 LGHNT, CDR2 FRNRAP. The length of the CDR3 is 17 residues. This CDR3 reads CASGWISQGALGEKLFF. The CDR3 coding sequence is TGTGCTAGTGGTTGGATTTCACAGGGGGCACTTGGGGAAAAACTGTTTTTT.

The CDR3 sequence is CASSLARSGFSGDTQYF. In nucleotides, the CDR3 is TGTGCCAGCAGCTTAGCGCGGAGCGGGTTCTCCGGGGATACGCAGTATTTT. The chain is built from TRBV7-9 and TRBJ2-3, with TRBD2 as a possible D gene (6 bases). Germline V gene data show CDR1 as SEHNR and CDR2 as FQNEAQ (reference sequence). V was shortened by 0 bases and J by 6 bases, with 19 bases between the two germline ends. The CDR3 extends over 17 amino acids.

The genes are TRBV14 and TRBJ1-1; D is unresolved. Germline V gene lookup returns CDR1 SGHDN and CDR2 FVKESK. V was pared by 0 bases and J by 4 bases, with 21 bases between. This CDR3 contains 18 residues. CDR3 loop: CASSQDSPSAFGVTEAFF. The CDR3 nucleotides read TGTGCCAGCAGCCAAGATTCCCCATCCGCATTTGGGGTCACTGAAGCTTTCTTT.

The V gene is TRBV7-4, the J gene TRBJ1-5; 9 bases are a match to TRBD1. The CDR3 runs to 14 residues. J was trimmed by 4 bases and V by 5 bases; bases with no gene match: 3. Per germline, CDR1 SGHVT and CDR2 SQSDAQ. The CDR3, as DNA: TGTGCCAGCAGCCCGGGACAGGGAAATCAGCCCCAGCATTTT. Its translation is CASSPGQGNQPQHF.

This chain uses TRBV6-1 with TRBJ2-3; 8 bases align to TRBD2. With 4 bases clipped from V and 1 base from J, the junction kept 4 bases outside the gene matches. This CDR3 has 15 residues. Germline CDR1 and CDR2: MNHNS and SASEGT. CDR3 loop: CASSGVSGGTDTQYF. The CDR3 coding sequence is TGTGCCAGCAGTGGAGTTAGCGGGGGCACAGATACGCAGTATTTT.

The rearrangement joins TRBV27 to TRBJ1-5; a possible D gene is TRBD1 (5 bases). The CDR3 extends over 16 amino acids. The germline CDR1 and CDR2 sequences are MNHEY and SMNVEV (reference sequence). V dropped 3 bases and J dropped 2 bases, with 14 bases sitting between them. DNA of the CDR3: TGTGCCAGCAGTTTTGGGGGGATAGATGGCAATCAGCCCCAGCATTTT. Translated: CASSFGGIDGNQPQHF.

V is TRBV18 and J is TRBJ2-5; D is perhaps TRBD2 (7 bases). The germline CDR1 and CDR2 sequences are KGHSH and LQKENI. CDR3 size: 16 residues. Trimming removed 5 bases at V and 2 bases at J, with 18 bases between. The CDR3 protein is CASSSPKGGLQETQYF. The CDR3 DNA is TGTGCCAGCTCAAGTCCAAAGGGGGGGTTACAAGAGACCCAGTACTTC. Full variable domain (remainder filled in from reference TRBV18 and TRBJ2-5): NAGVMQNPRHLVRRRGQEARLRCSPMKGHSHVYWYRQLPEEGLKFMVYLQKENIIDESGMPKERFSAEFPKEGPSILRIQQVVRGDSAAYFCASSSPKGGLQETQYFGPGTRLLVL.

The J gene is TRBJ2-1, the V gene TRBV6-6; 10 bases line up with TRBD2. Germline loops: CDR1 MNHNY, CDR2 SVGAGI (reference sequence). CDR3 length equals 15 residues. V dropped 5 bases and J dropped 7; count of bases not matched to a gene: 8. In DNA, the CDR3 is TGTGCCAGCAGTGACAGCGGGGGGGCTTCGAATGAGCAGTTCTTC. Its protein product is CASSDSGGASNEQFF.

There are a few counts of this clone. The rearrangement uses TRBV2 and TRBJ1-5, with TRBD1 identical over 8 bases. The junction had 4 bases not matched to a gene; V was cut back by 5 bases and J by 4 bases. This CDR3 comprises 14 residues. Germline loops: CDR1 SNHLY, CDR2 FYNNEI. The CDR3 sequence: CASSRQGRNQPQHF. In DNA form, the CDR3 reads TGTGCCAGCAGTCGACAGGGGAGAAATCAGCCCCAGCATTTT.